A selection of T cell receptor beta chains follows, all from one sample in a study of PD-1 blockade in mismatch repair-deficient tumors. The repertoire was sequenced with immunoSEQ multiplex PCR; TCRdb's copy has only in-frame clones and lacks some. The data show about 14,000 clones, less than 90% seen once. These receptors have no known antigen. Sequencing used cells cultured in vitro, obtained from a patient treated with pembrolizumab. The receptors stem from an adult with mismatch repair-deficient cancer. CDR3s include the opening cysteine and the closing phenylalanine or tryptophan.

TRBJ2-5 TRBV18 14 CASSRGIAQETQYF
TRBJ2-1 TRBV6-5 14 CASSYAGGYNEQFF
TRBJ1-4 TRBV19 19 CASSIEVEGQGATDEKLFF
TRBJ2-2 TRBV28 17 CASSSPSWGADTGELFF
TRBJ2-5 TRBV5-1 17 CASSLGASGRAEETQYF
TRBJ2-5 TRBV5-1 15 CASSLEGTGQETQYF
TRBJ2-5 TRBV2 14 CASSETGSLATQYF
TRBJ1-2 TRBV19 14 CASSMVGDNYGYTF
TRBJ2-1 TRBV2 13 CASSTSGGNEQFF
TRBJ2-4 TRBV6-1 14 CASSDQGAKNIQYF
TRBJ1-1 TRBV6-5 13 CASSYTRGAEAFF
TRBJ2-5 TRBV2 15 CASSAFRQGLETQYF
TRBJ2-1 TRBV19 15 CASSTGLDLYNEQFF
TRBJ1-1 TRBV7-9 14 CASSLTGLNTEAFF
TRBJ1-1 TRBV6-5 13 CASRHRDSYEAFF
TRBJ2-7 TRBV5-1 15 CASSLTTGTSSEQYF
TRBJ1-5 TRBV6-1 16 CASSERGAALNQPQHF
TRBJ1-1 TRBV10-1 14 CASSDGISNTEAFF
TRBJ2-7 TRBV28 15 CASTVTKGHYREQYF
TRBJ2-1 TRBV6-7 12 CASSYPRGEQFF
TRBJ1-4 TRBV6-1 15 CASSVNSGGREKLFF
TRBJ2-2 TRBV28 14 CASSLMANTGELFF
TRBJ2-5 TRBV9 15 CASSVEGTGGETQYF
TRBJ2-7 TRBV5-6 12 CASSLRSYEQYF